The 25 T cell receptor beta chains below come from one sample, sequenced in a study of spatial heterogeneity in lung cancer. Time point meaning: sample taken at primary tumor resection. Sequencing was performed on whole RNA extracted from tumor and nontumor lung tissue, or from frozen PBMC, and the material was left unsorted. TCRdb ran MiXCR on the 5' RACE reads and lists one entry per CDR3 protein. The sample has roughly 28,000 distinct CDR3 sequences, approximately 8.4% seen once. Specimen: PBMCs, collected at surgery. The receptors come from a female donor with early-stage non-small cell lung cancer.

In its sample, this clonotype was seen many times. The chain carries TRBV5-1 and TRBJ2-1; 8 bases match TRBD2. This CDR3 region has 15 residues. J gave up 7 bases and V 2 bases, and 8 bases lay outside the gene matches. In germline, CDR1 is SGHRS, CDR2 YFSETQ. CDR3 DNA: TGCGCCAGCAGCTTAAAAGCGGGAGAGGGGAATGAGCAGTTCTTC. It yields the protein CASSLKAGEGNEQFF.

The table lists this clonotype with many counts. This chain connects TRBV30 to TRBJ1-5; no firm D call. Germline assignment: CDR1 GTSNPN and CDR2 SVGIG (reference sequence). The V gene lost 2 bases and the J gene lost 2 bases, with 10 bases spanning the gap. The CDR3 runs 14 residues. CDR3 residues: CAWSRGGGNQPQHF. As DNA, the CDR3 is TGTGCCTGGAGTAGAGGTGGCGGCAATCAGCCCCAGCATTTT.

This clonotype was seen at least ten times. The chain uses TRBV10-3 and TRBJ2-7; perhaps D is TRBD1 or TRBD2 (5 bases each). Trimming pared 3 bases from V and 2 bases from J, leaving 11 bases between. Germline V lookup: CDR1 ENHRY, CDR2 SYGVKD. The CDR3 has 14 residues. The CDR3 protein is CAISDGTATYEQYF. The CDR3 nucleotides are TGTGCCATCAGTGACGGGACGGCTACCTACGAGCAGTACTTC.

The chain uses TRBV5-1 and TRBJ2-6; D is uncertain. Germline CDR1 SGHRS, CDR2 YFSETQ. V gave up 4 bases and J gave up 0 bases, with 14 bases separating them. This CDR3 is 17 amino acids long. The CDR3 nucleotides are TGCGCCAGCAGCCAGGATGCTACAAGCTCTGGGGCCAACGTCCTGACTTTC. Encoded protein: CASSQDATSSGANVLTF.

This clonotype was counted only a few times. The chain carries TRBV20-1 and TRBJ1-3; the D gene is possibly TRBD1 (6 bases). The germline V gene encodes CDR1 DFQATT and CDR2 SNEGSKA (reference sequence). The CDR3 extends over 15 amino acids. Trimming left V 6 bases short and J 4 bases short, with 19 bases between. CDR3 DNA: TGCAGTGCCCCGGGGGGGGCTGTCACCGGAAACACCATATATTTT. Its protein product is CSAPGGAVTGNTIYF.

This clonotype has ten or more counts. The chain employs TRBV7-6 and TRBJ2-2; a weak D match, TRBD1 (6 bases). Looked up from germline, CDR1 is SGHVS and CDR2 is FNYEAQ. V was cut by 1 base and J by 4 bases, with 10 bases left in between. The CDR3 extends over 15 amino acids. The CDR3 DNA is TGTGCCAGCAGCTTAGTGTGGGGGCCCACCGGGGAGCTGTTTTTT. Its protein product is CASSLVWGPTGELFF.

This clonotype was seen a few times. V gene TRBV6-2 or TRBV6-3 combines with J gene TRBJ1-6; the D gene is possibly TRBD1 (6 bases). The V end lost 6 bases, the J end lost 5 bases, and 11 bases lay between the germline ends. The germline gives CDR1 MNHEY, CDR2 SVGEGT. The CDR3 extends over 14 amino acids. In nucleotides, the CDR3 is TGTGCCAGCAGAAGGACAGCGAATAATTCACCCCTCCACTTT. Translated: CASRRTANNSPLHF.

This clonotype was found many times. This chain joins TRBV20-1 and TRBJ2-3; D not resolved. The CDR3 spans 12 residues. V gave up 3 bases and J gave up 3 bases, with 7 bases separating them. CDR1 and CDR2 (germline): DFQATT, SNEGSKA (reference sequence). The CDR3 loop reads CSARTLTDTQYF. The CDR3, as DNA: TGCAGTGCTAGGACATTAACAGATACGCAGTATTTT.

This clonotype was found many times. V usage is TRBV3-1 and J usage is TRBJ1-6, with D unclear. Trimming shortened V by 1 base and J by 9 bases, and 16 bases separated the two germline ends. This CDR3 has 16 amino acids. Germline-derived CDR1 and CDR2 are LGHDT and YNNKEL (reference sequence). The CDR3 DNA reads TGTGCCAGCAGCCAAGGGATAGAACGCCCAGGTTCACCCCTCCACTTT. This translates into CASSQGIERPGSPLHF.

In this sample, this clonotype turned up many times. V usage is TRBV7-3 and J usage is TRBJ1-1; TRBD1 might be the D (6 bases). Germline V lookup: CDR1 SGHTA, CDR2 FQGTGA. This CDR3 spans 13 amino acids. V lost 4 bases, J lost 5 bases, and 11 bases lay in between. This CDR3 is CASSSQGRTEAFF. The CDR3 DNA follows: TGTGCCAGCAGCTCACAGGGTAGAACTGAAGCTTTCTTT.

This chain links TRBV18 with TRBJ2-3; D ambiguous. Trimming took 1 base from V and 3 from J, leaving 17 bases between them. The CDR3 length is 17 residues. Germline-derived CDR1 and CDR2 are KGHSH and LQKENI. CDR3 region: CASSPLDVTSGTDTQYF. In nucleotides, the CDR3 is TGTGCCAGCTCACCACTTGACGTAACCTCCGGGACAGATACGCAGTATTTT.

This clonotype was seen at least ten times. This chain joins TRBV29-1 and TRBJ2-1, with D perhaps matching TRBD1 (6 bases). Germline values: CDR1 SQVTM, CDR2 ANQGSEA. V lost 5 bases to trimming and J lost 10 bases, with 18 bases between them. This CDR3 has 13 amino acids. The CDR3 is CSVLRVRGMEQFF. In DNA, the CDR3 is TGCAGCGTTCTTCGGGTCAGGGGAATGGAGCAGTTCTTC.

At least ten counts were recorded for this clonotype. The chain uses TRBV10-3 and TRBJ2-5, with D maybe TRBD1 (6 bases). The germline V and J ends were trimmed by 5 bases and 4 bases, with 17 bases remaining between them. The CDR3 consists of 15 residues. Germline loops: CDR1 ENHRY, CDR2 SYGVKD. The CDR3 DNA is TGTGCCATCAGTCTCCGAGCAGGGGAGATAGAGACCCAGTACTTC. It translates to CAISLRAGEIETQYF.

This clonotype was detected many times. The rearrangement links TRBV11-2 to TRBJ2-3; D not certain. Germline loops: CDR1 SGHAT, CDR2 FQNNGV. The CDR3 has 15 amino acids. With 1 base removed from V and 1 base from J, the gap between germline ends came to 9 bases. CDR3 protein: CASSLALAGTDTQYF. The CDR3 coding sequence is TGTGCCAGCAGCTTAGCGCTTGCGGGCACAGATACGCAGTATTTT.

This clonotype has at least ten counts. The chain couples TRBV7-3 to TRBJ2-6; weak D call: TRBD2 (6 bases). The germline V and J ends were trimmed by 6 bases and 2 bases, with 17 bases remaining between them. There are 17 residues in the CDR3. In germline, CDR1 is SGHTA, CDR2 FQGTGA. The CDR3 spells CASSLSGWGPGANVLTF. In nucleotides, the CDR3 is TGTGCCAGCAGTCTTAGCGGATGGGGCCCTGGGGCCAACGTCCTGACTTTC.

This clonotype was seen repeatedly, ten times or more. The genes are TRBV24-1 and TRBJ2-7; D gene ambiguous. Germline V CDR1 and CDR2: KGHDR, SFDVKD. CDR3 length: 14 residues. Trimming removed 1 base at V and 1 base at J, with 7 bases between. CDR3 nucleotides: TGTGCCACCAGTGATTTAAGCAGATCCTACGAGCAGTACTTC. Its protein product is CATSDLSRSYEQYF.

This clonotype was seen only a few times. The chain employs TRBV7-8 and TRBJ1-3; D call uncertain. V lost 4 bases and J lost 2, with 6 bases in between. The CDR3 sequence is 13 residues long. The germline CDR1 and CDR2 sequences are SGHVS and FQNEAQ. CDR3 protein: CASSSRTGNTIYF. In DNA form, the CDR3 reads TGTGCCAGCAGCTCACGGACTGGAAACACCATATATTTT.

This clonotype was recorded at least ten times. In nucleotides, the CDR3 is TGTGCCAGCAGCCAAAACTCCTACGAGCAGTACTTC. Translated: CASSQNSYEQYF. The chain joins TRBV5-8 to TRBJ2-7; D ambiguous. Germline V gene data show CDR1 as SGHTS and CDR2 as YDEGEE. V was trimmed by 4 bases and J by 0 bases, leaving 5 bases between them. The CDR3 consists of 12 residues.

J is TRBJ2-5 and V is TRBV29-1; D possibly corresponds to TRBD1 (6 bases). Germline assignment: CDR1 SQVTM and CDR2 ANQGSEA. The CDR3 is made up of 16 amino acids. V gave up 4 bases and J gave up 3 bases, with 21 bases separating them. The DNA for the CDR3 is TGCAGCGTTGTCGTCTGGAACAGGGAAATTGAAGAGACCCAGTACTTC. It encodes CSVVVWNREIEETQYF.

This clonotype has a count of ten or more. The chain couples TRBV28 to TRBJ1-3, with D uncertain. The CDR3 runs 16 residues. Germline lookup yields CDR1 MDHEN and CDR2 SYDVKM. Trimming removed 6 bases at V and 4 bases at J, with 19 bases between. CDR3 sequence reads: CASSLDFTVIGNTIYF. Written as DNA, the CDR3 is TGTGCCAGCAGCCTAGATTTTACAGTAATAGGAAACACCATATATTTT.

The sample holds a few counts of this clonotype. The gene calls are TRBV19 and TRBJ2-2, with no clear D. Germline values: CDR1 LNHDA, CDR2 SQIVND (reference sequence). V was pared by 3 bases and J by 1 base, with 9 bases between. This CDR3 contains 15 residues. The CDR3 loop is CASSILSLNTGELFF. The CDR3 DNA reads TGTGCCAGTAGTATCCTGTCCCTGAACACCGGGGAGCTGTTTTTT.

This clonotype was observed many times. V is TRBV11-2 and J is TRBJ1-1; D is undetermined. V was cut by 5 bases and J by 1 base, with 14 bases left in between. CDR1 SGHAT and CDR2 FQNNGV come from the germline V gene. CDR3 length: 15 amino acids. CDR3 region: CASSLFSMRNTEAFF. CDR3 DNA: TGTGCCAGCAGCCTATTCTCGATGAGGAACACTGAAGCTTTCTTT.

There are a few counts of this clonotype. The chain carries TRBV10-3 and TRBJ2-5; TRBD1 agrees at 7 bases. CDR1 is ENHRY and CDR2 is SYGVKD in the germline V gene. Unmatched junction bases numbered 8, after V lost 6 bases and J lost 4 bases. This CDR3 comprises 14 residues. CDR3 in amino acids: CAIRPNNRGETQYF. DNA of the CDR3: TGTGCCATCAGGCCCAACAACAGGGGAGAGACCCAGTACTTC.

This chain uses TRBV7-8 with TRBJ2-1; 13 positions match TRBD2. Germline V lookup: CDR1 SGHVS, CDR2 FQNEAQ. CDR3 length: 16 amino acids. The V gene end was trimmed by 2 bases and the J gene end by 9 bases; junction bases not matched to a gene: 7. The CDR3 region has the DNA TGTGCCAGCAGCTTAAGGACTAGCGGGAGTGGGGGTGAGCAGTTCTTC. Translating gives CASSLRTSGSGGEQFF.

J is TRBJ1-5 and V is TRBV28; possible D gene TRBD1, 5 bases. Germline values: CDR1 MDHEN, CDR2 SYDVKM. The V end was cut by 4 bases, the J end by 6 bases, with 13 bases between. The CDR3 totals 14 residues. DNA for the CDR3: TGTGCCAGCAGTTCGGTGGGGGGTACTCAGCCCCAGCATTTT. Its translation: CASSSVGGTQPQHF.